These 13 T cell receptor beta chains were sequenced from one sample in a study of control samples from healthy donors and cancer patients. TCRdb's table, derived via immunoSEQ multiplex PCR, lists solely in-frame clones and lacks some. The data contain about 98,000 clones, over 60% of them singletons. Source material: blood. The receptors shown here come from a woman aged 25 to 39 in good health.

The sample holds one count of this clone. This chain uses TRBV7-8 with TRBJ2-7; 7 bases align to TRBD2. With 5 bases clipped from V and 4 bases from J, the junction kept 11 bases outside the gene matches. The CDR3 is 15 residues long. Germline CDR1 SGHVS, CDR2 FQNEAQ. The DNA of the CDR3 is TGTGCCAGCAGCCCCATTCCCCAGCGGGGATACGAGCAGTACTTC. Translating gives CASSPIPQRGYEQYF.

The rearrangement links TRBV4-2 to TRBJ1-2; possible D gene TRBD1, 5 bases. The CDR3 extends over 16 amino acids. V was clipped by 3 bases and J by 2 bases, with 16 bases between them. Germline CDR1 reads LGHNA; CDR2 reads YNFKEQ. CDR3 sequence (DNA): TGTGCCAGCAGCCAGGTCGACGGGAGGGGAAACTATGGCTACACCTTC. Its protein product is CASSQVDGRGNYGYTF.

This clone was counted at least ten times. The CDR3, as DNA: TGTGCCAGCAGCGTAGGAGCGGGGGACTACAATGAGCAGTTCTTC. It is translated as CASSVGAGDYNEQFF. The rearrangement uses TRBV9 and TRBJ2-1; 8 bases agree with TRBD2. The CDR3 is made up of 15 amino acids. After removal of 0 bases from V and 3 bases from J, the junction contained 2 bases not matched to a gene. Per germline, CDR1 SGDLS and CDR2 YYNGEE.

The V gene is TRBV14, the J gene TRBJ1-6; TRBD1 matches at 9 bases. The germline gives CDR1 SGHDN, CDR2 FVKESK. CDR3 length equals 15 residues. J lost 7 bases, V lost 3 bases, and 4 bases had no gene match. The CDR3 DNA reads as TGTGCCAGCAGCCAGAGGGGACAGGGCAATTCACCCCTCCACTTT. Amino acids: CASSQRGQGNSPLHF.

The J gene is TRBJ2-1, the V gene TRBV10-3; no clear D gene. Germline-derived CDR1 and CDR2 are ENHRY and SYGVKD. The germline V and J ends were trimmed by 0 bases and 2 bases, with 8 bases remaining between them. The CDR3 covers 15 residues. The CDR3 bases are TGTGCCATCAGTGAGTCTAGGGCGACCTACAATGAGCAGTTCTTC. Protein product: CAISESRATYNEQFF.

The chain couples TRBV27 to TRBJ2-1; tentatively, D is TRBD2 (6 bases). V was pared by 7 bases and J by 4 bases, with 20 bases between. From germline, CDR1 is MNHEY and CDR2 SMNVEV (reference sequence). The CDR3 is made up of 16 amino acids. The DNA for the CDR3 is TGTGCCAGCAACCCTGGGCGGCGGGGAAGTTACAATGAGCAGTTCTTC. This translates into CASNPGRRGSYNEQFF.

The chain recombines TRBV11-2 with TRBJ2-1, with D perhaps given as TRBD1 or TRBD2 (5 bases each). Looked up from germline, CDR1 is SGHAT and CDR2 is FQNNGV. This CDR3 contains 17 residues. Trimming took off 4 bases at V and 5 bases at J, with 21 bases between the two ends. DNA of the CDR3: TGTGCCAGCAGCTCCTCATTAGCGACCACACAGGACAATGAGCAGTTCTTC. Its protein product is CASSSSLATTQDNEQFF.

This chain connects TRBV28 to TRBJ1-3; perhaps TRBD1 as D (6 bases). The CDR3 is 18 amino acids. CDR1 and CDR2 (germline): MDHEN, SYDVKM. The V end was cut by 1 base, the J end by 3 bases, with 19 bases between. The CDR3 DNA reads as TGTGCCAGCAGTTTATCCCCTGGGTTGGGGGCGCTTGGAAACACCATATATTTT. Its translation is CASSLSPGLGALGNTIYF.

The V gene is TRBV7-2, the J gene TRBJ1-2, with D hard to call. The V end was cut by 5 bases, the J end by 1 base, with 14 bases between. Germline values: CDR1 SGHTA, CDR2 FQGNSA. The CDR3 loop spans 15 amino acids. The CDR3 protein is CASSQSRTGNYGYTF. The CDR3 bases are TGTGCCAGCAGCCAGTCACGGACTGGTAACTATGGCTACACCTTC.

This chain links TRBV30 with TRBJ1-5, with D possibly being TRBD1 (6 bases). This CDR3 is built from 17 residues. In germline, CDR1 is GTSNPN, CDR2 SVGIG (reference sequence). The germline V and J ends were trimmed by 0 bases and 0 bases, with 15 bases remaining between them. The CDR3 DNA reads TGTGCCTGGAGTGTATCGGCAGGGGAGTATAGCAATCAGCCCCAGCATTTT. It encodes CAWSVSAGEYSNQPQHF.

J is TRBJ1-1 and V is TRBV15; 10 bases fit TRBD1. The junction had 6 bases not matched to a gene; V was cut back by 2 bases and J by 6 bases. The CDR3 consists of 15 residues. The V gene's germline CDR1 is LNHNV and CDR2 YYDKDF (reference sequence). The chain's CDR3 is CATSRSGTGAPEAFF. CDR3 DNA sequence: TGTGCCACCAGCAGATCCGGGACAGGGGCCCCTGAAGCTTTCTTT.

The CDR3 sequence is CASSFRLAGGVSTDTQYF. The DNA for the CDR3 is TGTGCCAGCAGCTTCCGACTAGCGGGGGGGGTAAGCACAGATACGCAGTATTTT. The gene calls are TRBV7-6 and TRBJ2-3; 14 bases are a match to TRBD2. Trimming at V came to 3 bases and at J to 0 bases, leaving 5 bases not matched to a gene. The CDR3 covers 18 residues. Germline-derived CDR1 and CDR2 are SGHVS and FNYEAQ.

This clone was detected a few times. The V and J genes are TRBV29-1 and TRBJ2-7; the D gene is possibly TRBD1 (5 bases). The CDR3 consists of 11 residues. V lost 6 bases and J lost 3, with 9 bases in between. In germline, CDR1 is SQVTM, CDR2 ANQGSEA. CDR3 sequence (DNA): TGCAGCGTGAAACAGGACTACGAGCAGTACTTC. It specifies CSVKQDYEQYF.